This T cell receptor (beta chain) was found in a study of CD8+CD57+ T cells in acquired aplastic anemia. Investigators profiled TCR beta VDJ and CDR3 from genomic DNA template. TCRdb analysed the reads with MiXCR anew, one entry per CDR3 protein. Among around 500,000 distinct CDR3 sequences listed, roughly 34% were seen once. Concerning this clonotype itself: A much larger clone sits a single nucleotide away, making a read error possible.

Sequencing involved patients with CD8+CD57+ cell expansion previously shown by flow cytometry. This sequence originates from a human donor with aplastic anemia. The sequenced material came from sorted CD4+, CD8+, or CD8+CD57+ T cells (not recorded which) from PBMCs.

The DNA of the CDR3 is TGTGCCAGCAGCCCGATCGGCGGCGGGACTAACTATGGCTACACCTTC. Protein: CASSPIGGGTNYGYTF. The chain has TRBV9 and TRBJ1-2; D uncertain. The V gene lost 4 bases and the J gene lost 0 bases, with 16 bases spanning the gap. The germline V gene has CDR1 SGDLS and CDR2 YYNGEE. The CDR3 is made up of 16 amino acids.